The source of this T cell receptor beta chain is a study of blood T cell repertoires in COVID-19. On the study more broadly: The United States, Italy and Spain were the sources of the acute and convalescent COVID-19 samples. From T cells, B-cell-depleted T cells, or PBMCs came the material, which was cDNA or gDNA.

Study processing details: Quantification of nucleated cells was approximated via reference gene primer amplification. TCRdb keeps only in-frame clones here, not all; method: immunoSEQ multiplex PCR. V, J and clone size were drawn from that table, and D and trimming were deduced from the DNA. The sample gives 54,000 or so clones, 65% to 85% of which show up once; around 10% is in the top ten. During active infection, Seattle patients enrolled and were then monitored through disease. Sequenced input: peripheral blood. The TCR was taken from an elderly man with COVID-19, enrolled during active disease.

The CDR3 DNA reads TGTGCCAGCAGCCAAGTGGGAGCTAACTATGGCTACACCTTC. Its protein is CASSQVGANYGYTF. The rearrangement links TRBV4-2 to TRBJ1-2; D is unclear. V was shortened by 1 base and J by 0 bases, with 6 bases between the two germline ends. Per germline, CDR1 LGHNA and CDR2 YNFKEQ. The length of the CDR3 is 14 residues.